This T cell receptor (beta chain) was recovered during a study of T cell responses to AZD1222 COVID-19 vaccine. With 3 bases removed from V and 10 bases from J, the gap between germline ends came to 16 bases. CDR1 and CDR2 from the germline V gene are LNHDA and SQIVND (reference sequence). The CDR3 runs 14 residues. Assay used: immunoSEQ multiplex PCR; TCRdb lists only in-frame clones, some missing. Of 25,000 to 35,000 clones detected, roughly 90% appear once; the ten largest clones hold roughly 1.3%. The chain uses TRBV19 and TRBJ2-4; the D gene could be TRBD1 or TRBD2 (5 bases each). This TCR was recovered from an adult in good health. The specimen was peripheral blood, collected on day 0 of AZD1222 vaccination. In nucleotides, the CDR3 is TGTGCCAGTAGTATCGGGGACCCCTTAGCGATTCAGTACTTC. This translates into CASSIGDPLAIQYF.